The 10 T cell receptor beta chains presented below share a single source sample, sequenced in a study of blood T cell repertoires in COVID-19. Libraries were prepared by immunoSEQ multiplex PCR; TCRdb keeps only in-frame clonotypes and omits some of them. Of about 130,000 clones in the sample, under 95% were seen once. The sample comprised peripheral blood. These receptors were collected from a man aged 45-65 years with active COVID-19.

V is TRBV7-6 and J is TRBJ2-2, with D unclear. V dropped 2 bases and J dropped 1 base, with 8 bases sitting between them. There are 15 residues in the CDR3. Germline V gene lookup returns CDR1 SGHVS and CDR2 FNYEAQ. This CDR3 is CASSLTLLNTGELFF. The DNA of the CDR3 is TGTGCCAGCAGCTTAACTCTCTTGAACACCGGGGAGCTGTTTTTT.

The chain employs TRBV6-1 and TRBJ1-5; D gene unclear. Germline CDR1 MNHNS, CDR2 SASEGT. The CDR3 totals 13 residues. V shed 3 bases and J shed 5 bases, with 8 bases lying between them. As DNA, the CDR3 is TGTGCCAGCAGTGAGCGGTCGGATCAGCCCCAGCATTTT. It codes for CASSERSDQPQHF.

For this clone: A read error may account for a junction end that differs from germline. The chain is built from TRBV5-1 and TRBJ2-5; 10 bases map to TRBD1. CDR1 is SGHRS and CDR2 is YFSETQ in the germline V gene. This CDR3 contains 13 residues. The CDR3 nucleotides are TGCGCCAGCAGTTTGGACAGGGGGGAGACCCAGTACTTC. Amino acid sequence: CASSLDRGETQYF.

The rearrangement links TRBV3-1 (or the pseudogene TRBV3-2) to TRBJ2-1; D remains unclear. V was cut by 1 base and J by 9 bases, with 4 bases left in between. CDR1 is LGHDT and CDR2 is YNNKEL in the germline V gene (reference sequence). The CDR3 runs to 11 residues. The CDR3 DNA is TGTGCCAGCAGCCAAGCGAGTGAGCAGTTCTTC. It yields the protein CASSQASEQFF.

This clone was counted once. The rearrangement links TRBV11-3 to TRBJ2-2, with D tentatively TRBD2 (6 bases). The germline V and J ends were trimmed by 1 base and 2 bases, with 11 bases remaining between them. From germline, CDR1 is SGHNT and CDR2 YENEEA. The CDR3 is 16 residues long. The CDR3 DNA is TGTGCCAGCAGCTTAGTTGGGACTCCTAACACCGGGGAGCTGTTTTTT. It translates to CASSLVGTPNTGELFF.

This chain links TRBV6-6 with TRBJ2-7; D is perhaps TRBD1 (6 bases). The length of the CDR3 is 15 residues. In germline, CDR1 is MNHNY, CDR2 SVGAGI (reference sequence). V gave up 5 bases and J gave up 5 bases, with 19 bases separating them. CDR3 DNA sequence: TGTGCCAGCAGTGACGCCGGGACAATTGACCACGAGCAGTACTTC. Translation: CASSDAGTIDHEQYF.

The chain couples TRBV5-1 to TRBJ1-2, with D maybe TRBD1 (6 bases). CDR1 and CDR2 (germline): SGHRS, YFSETQ. Trimming shortened V by 0 bases and J by 4 bases, and 16 bases separated the two germline ends. The CDR3 runs to 16 residues. In nucleotides, the CDR3 is TGCGCCAGCAGCTTGGACCCTTCCGGGACACCCTATGGCTACACCTTC. Translated, it gives CASSLDPSGTPYGYTF.

V usage is TRBV29-1 and J usage is TRBJ2-2; D is unclear. The germline V gene encodes CDR1 SQVTM and CDR2 ANQGSEA. V was pared by 5 bases and J by 6 bases, with 10 bases between. The CDR3 is made up of 12 amino acids. This CDR3 is CSVYRVSGELFF. CDR3 bases: TGCAGCGTTTATCGAGTCTCCGGGGAGCTGTTTTTT.

V gene TRBV7-3 combines with J gene TRBJ2-3; 16 bases line up with TRBD2. Germline V gene sequence: CDR1 SGHTA, CDR2 FQGTGA. Trimming at V came to 4 bases and at J to 7 bases, leaving 14 bases not matched to a gene. The CDR3 is 19 residues long. As DNA, the CDR3 is TGTGCCAGCAGCTACCACCCGGGACTAGCGGGGGGGCCGATTTATACGCAGTATTTT. As protein: CASSYHPGLAGGPIYTQYF.

The rearrangement joins TRBV9 to TRBJ1-5, with 8 bases aligning to TRBD1. Looked up from germline, CDR1 is SGDLS and CDR2 is YYNGEE. The CDR3 contains 14 residues. Trimming took 2 bases from V and 13 from J; bases not matched to a gene: 11. In nucleotides, the CDR3 is TGTGCCAGCAGCGTGGGGGACAGGCCAGGTTCTCAGCATTTT. Its protein product is CASSVGDRPGSQHF.